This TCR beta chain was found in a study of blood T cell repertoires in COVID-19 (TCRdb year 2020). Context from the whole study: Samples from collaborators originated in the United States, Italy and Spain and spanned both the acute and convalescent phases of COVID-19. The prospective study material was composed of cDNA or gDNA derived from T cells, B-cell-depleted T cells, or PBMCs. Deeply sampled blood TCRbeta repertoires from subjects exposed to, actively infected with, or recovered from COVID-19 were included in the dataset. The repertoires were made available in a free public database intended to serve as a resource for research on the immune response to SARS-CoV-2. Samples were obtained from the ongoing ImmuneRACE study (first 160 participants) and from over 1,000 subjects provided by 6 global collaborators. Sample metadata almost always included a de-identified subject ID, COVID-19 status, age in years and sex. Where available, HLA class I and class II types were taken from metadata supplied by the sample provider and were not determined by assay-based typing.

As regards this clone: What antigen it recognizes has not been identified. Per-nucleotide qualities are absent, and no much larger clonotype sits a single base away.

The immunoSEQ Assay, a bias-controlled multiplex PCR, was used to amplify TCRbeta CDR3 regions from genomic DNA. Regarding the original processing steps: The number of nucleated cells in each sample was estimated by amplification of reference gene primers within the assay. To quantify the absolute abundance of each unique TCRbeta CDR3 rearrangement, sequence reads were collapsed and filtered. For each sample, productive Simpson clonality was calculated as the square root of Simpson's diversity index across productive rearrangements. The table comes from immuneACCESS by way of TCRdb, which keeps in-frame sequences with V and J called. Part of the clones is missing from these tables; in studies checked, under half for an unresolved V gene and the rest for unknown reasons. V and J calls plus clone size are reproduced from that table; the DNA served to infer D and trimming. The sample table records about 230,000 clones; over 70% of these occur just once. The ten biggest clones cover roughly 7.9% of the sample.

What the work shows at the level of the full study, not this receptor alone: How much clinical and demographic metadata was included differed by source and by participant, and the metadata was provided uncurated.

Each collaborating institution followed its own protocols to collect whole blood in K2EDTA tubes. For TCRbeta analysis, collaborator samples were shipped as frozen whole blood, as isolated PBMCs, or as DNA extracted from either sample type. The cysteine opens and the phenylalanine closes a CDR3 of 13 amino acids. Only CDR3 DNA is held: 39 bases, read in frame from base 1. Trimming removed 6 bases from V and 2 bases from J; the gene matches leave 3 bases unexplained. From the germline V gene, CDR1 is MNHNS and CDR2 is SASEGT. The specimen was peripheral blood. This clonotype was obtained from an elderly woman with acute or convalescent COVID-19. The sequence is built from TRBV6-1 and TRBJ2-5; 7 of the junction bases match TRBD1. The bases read TGTGCCAGCAGGGGGGACAGACAAGAGACCCAGTACTTC. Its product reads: CASRGDRQETQYF.